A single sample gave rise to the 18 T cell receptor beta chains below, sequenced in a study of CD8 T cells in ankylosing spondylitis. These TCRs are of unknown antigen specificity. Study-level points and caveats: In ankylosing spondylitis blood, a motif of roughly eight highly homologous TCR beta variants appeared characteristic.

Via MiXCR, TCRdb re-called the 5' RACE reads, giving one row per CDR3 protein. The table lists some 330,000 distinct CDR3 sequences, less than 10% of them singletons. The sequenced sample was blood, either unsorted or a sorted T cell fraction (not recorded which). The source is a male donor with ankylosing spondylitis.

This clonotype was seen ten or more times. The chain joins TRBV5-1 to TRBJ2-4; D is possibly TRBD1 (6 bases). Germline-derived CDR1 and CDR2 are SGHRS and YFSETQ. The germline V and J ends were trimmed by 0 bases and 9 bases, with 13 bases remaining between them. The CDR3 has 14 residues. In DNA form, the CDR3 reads TGCGCCAGCAGCTTGGGCGCAGGGGATAGCATTCAGTACTTC. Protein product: CASSLGAGDSIQYF.

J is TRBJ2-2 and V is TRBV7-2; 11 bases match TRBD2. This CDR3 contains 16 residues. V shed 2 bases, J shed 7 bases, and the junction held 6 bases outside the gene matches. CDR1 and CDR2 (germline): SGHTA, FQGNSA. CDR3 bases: TGTGCCAGCAGCTTAACTAGCGGGAGTGTGATCGGGGAGCTGTTTTTT. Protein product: CASSLTSGSVIGELFF.

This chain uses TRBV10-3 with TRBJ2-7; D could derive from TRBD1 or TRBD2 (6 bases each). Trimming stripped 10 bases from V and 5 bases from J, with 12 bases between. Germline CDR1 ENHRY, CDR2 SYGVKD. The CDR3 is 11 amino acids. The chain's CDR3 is CATQGGHEQYF. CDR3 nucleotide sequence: TGTGCCACACAGGGAGGCCACGAGCAGTACTTC.

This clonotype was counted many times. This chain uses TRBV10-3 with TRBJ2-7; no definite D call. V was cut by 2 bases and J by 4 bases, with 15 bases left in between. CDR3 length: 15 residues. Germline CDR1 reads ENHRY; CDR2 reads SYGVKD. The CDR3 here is CAISEGVPRFYEQYF. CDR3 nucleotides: TGTGCCATCAGTGAGGGGGTCCCCCGGTTTTACGAGCAGTACTTC.

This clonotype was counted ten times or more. The CDR3 DNA reads as TGTGCCACTGTGGACGAGAACTATGGCTACACCTTC. As protein: CATVDENYGYTF. The rearrangement joins TRBV3-1 to TRBJ1-2; D ambiguous. Germline CDR1 and CDR2: LGHDT and YNNKEL (reference sequence). Trimming removed 10 bases from V and 2 bases from J, with 11 bases in between. The CDR3 covers 12 residues.

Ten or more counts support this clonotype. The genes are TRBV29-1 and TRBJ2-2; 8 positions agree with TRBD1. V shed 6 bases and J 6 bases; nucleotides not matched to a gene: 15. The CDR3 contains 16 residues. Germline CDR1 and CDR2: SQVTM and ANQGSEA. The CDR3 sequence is CSVEFPGQGFAGELFF. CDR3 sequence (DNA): TGCAGCGTGGAATTTCCCGGACAGGGTTTTGCCGGGGAGCTGTTTTTT.

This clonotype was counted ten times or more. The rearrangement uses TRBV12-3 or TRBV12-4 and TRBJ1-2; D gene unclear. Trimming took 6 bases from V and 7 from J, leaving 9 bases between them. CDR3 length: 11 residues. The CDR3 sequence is CASSMGSGYTF. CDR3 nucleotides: TGTGCCAGCAGCATGGGCTCTGGCTACACCTTC.

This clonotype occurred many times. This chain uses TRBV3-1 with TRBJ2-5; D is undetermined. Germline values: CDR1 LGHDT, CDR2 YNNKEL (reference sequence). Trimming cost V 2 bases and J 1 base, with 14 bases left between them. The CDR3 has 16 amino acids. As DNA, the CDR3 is TGTGCCAGCAGCCAAAAGGACCGCCGACCCCAAGAGACCCAGTACTTC. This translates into CASSQKDRRPQETQYF.

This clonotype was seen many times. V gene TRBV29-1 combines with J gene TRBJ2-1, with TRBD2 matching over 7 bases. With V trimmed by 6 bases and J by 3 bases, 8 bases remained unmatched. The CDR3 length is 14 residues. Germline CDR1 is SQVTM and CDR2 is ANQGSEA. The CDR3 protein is CSVETSEHYNEQFF. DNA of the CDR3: TGCAGCGTAGAAACTAGCGAGCACTACAATGAGCAGTTCTTC.

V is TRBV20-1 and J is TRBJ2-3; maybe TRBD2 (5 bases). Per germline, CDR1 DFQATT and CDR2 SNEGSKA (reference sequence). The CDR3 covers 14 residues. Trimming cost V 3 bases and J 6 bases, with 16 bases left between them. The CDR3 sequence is CSASEGLPPDTQYF. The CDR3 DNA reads TGCAGTGCTAGCGAGGGTCTACCCCCCGATACGCAGTATTTT.

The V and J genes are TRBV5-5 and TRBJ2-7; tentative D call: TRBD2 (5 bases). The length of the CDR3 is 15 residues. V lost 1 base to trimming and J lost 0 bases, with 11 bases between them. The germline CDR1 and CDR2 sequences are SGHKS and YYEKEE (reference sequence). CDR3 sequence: CASSLSQGSSYEQYF. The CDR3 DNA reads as TGTGCCAGCAGCTTGAGCCAAGGGAGCTCCTACGAGCAGTACTTC.

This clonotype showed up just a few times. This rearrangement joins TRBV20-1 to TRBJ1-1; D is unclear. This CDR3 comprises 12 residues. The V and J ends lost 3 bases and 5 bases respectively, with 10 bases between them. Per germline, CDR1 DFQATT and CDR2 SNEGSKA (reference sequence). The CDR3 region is CSASRVGTEAFF. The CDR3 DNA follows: TGCAGTGCTAGCCGAGTGGGTACTGAAGCTTTCTTT.

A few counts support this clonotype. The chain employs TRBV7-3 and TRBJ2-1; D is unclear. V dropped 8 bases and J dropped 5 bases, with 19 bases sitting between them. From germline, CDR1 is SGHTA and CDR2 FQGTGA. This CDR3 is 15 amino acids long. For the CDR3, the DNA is TGTGCCAGCTCCGCTTCTTGGGGAACCCACAATGAGCAGTTCTTC. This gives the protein CASSASWGTHNEQFF. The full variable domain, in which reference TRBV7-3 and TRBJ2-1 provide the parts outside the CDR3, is GAGVSQTPSNKVTEKGKYVELRCDPISGHTALYWYRQSLGQGPEFLIYFQGTGAADDSGLPNDRFFAVRPEGSVSTLKIQRTERGDSAVYLCASSASWGTHNEQFFGPGTRLTVL.

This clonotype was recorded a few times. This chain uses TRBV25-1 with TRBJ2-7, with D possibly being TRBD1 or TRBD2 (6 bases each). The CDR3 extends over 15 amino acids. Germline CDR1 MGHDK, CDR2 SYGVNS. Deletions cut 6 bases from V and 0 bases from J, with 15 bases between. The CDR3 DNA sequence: TGTGCCAGCAGGGACAGAATCGGGGGCTCCTACGAGCAGTACTTC. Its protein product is CASRDRIGGSYEQYF.

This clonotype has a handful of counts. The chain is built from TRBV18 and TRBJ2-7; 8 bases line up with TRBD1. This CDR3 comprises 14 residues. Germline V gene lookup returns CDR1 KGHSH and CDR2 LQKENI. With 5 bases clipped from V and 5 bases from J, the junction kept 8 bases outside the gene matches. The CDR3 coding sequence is TGTGCCAGCTCAGGTCAGGGGGCCGGGGACGAGCAGTACTTC. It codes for CASSGQGAGDEQYF.

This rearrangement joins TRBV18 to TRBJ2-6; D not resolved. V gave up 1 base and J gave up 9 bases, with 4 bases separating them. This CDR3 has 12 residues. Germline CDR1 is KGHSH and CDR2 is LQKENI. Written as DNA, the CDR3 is TGTGCCAGCTCACCACGGAACAACGTCCTGACTTTC. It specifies CASSPRNNVLTF.

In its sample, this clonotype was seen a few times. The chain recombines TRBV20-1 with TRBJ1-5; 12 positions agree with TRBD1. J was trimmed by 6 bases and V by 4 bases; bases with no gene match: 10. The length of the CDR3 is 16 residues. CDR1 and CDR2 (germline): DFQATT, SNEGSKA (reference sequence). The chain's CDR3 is CSAITGTGGWGQPQHF. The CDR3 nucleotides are TGCAGTGCTATCACCGGGACAGGGGGCTGGGGTCAGCCCCAGCATTTT.

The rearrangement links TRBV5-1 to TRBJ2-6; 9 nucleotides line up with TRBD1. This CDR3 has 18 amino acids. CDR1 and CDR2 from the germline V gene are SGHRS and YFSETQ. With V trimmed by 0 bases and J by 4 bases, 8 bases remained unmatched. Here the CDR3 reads CASSLEPQGAVGANVLTF. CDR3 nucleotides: TGCGCCAGCAGCTTGGAACCACAGGGGGCCGTCGGGGCCAACGTCCTGACTTTC.